This T cell receptor (beta chain) was identified during a study of cytomegalovirus exposure and HLA in healthy donors. Overall study findings and caveats: Most CMV-associated TCR beta chains appeared HLA-restricted in a later analysis. An analysis was carried out later, and it reportedly showed fewer N-insertions in an Asian-associated ancestry cluster than the 666-donor mean.

Points on this clone: Antigen specificity is unknown.

The PCR used 60 Vbeta and 13 Jbeta primers. Some clones are missing from TCRdb's copy, which holds only in-frame ones; the method was immunoSEQ multiplex PCR. The sample comprises about 110,000 clones, about 78% of which are singletons, and roughly 8.2% rests with the top ten. Sequenced input: PBMCs. The sequence was collected from a woman in her thirties or forties in good health and CMV-seropositive.

The DNA of the CDR3 is TGCGCCAGCAGGACCGGGACTAGCGGGGGGGCAGATACGCAGTATTTT. Translated: CASRTGTSGGADTQYF. The V call is TRBV5-1, the J call TRBJ2-3, with 16 positions matching TRBD2. The CDR3 is 16 amino acids. The J segment lost 4 bases and the V segment lost 5 bases, leaving 4 bases of the junction unmatched. Germline-derived CDR1 and CDR2 are SGHRS and YFSETQ.